This passage covers 17 T cell receptor beta chains from one sample sequenced in a study of cytomegalovirus exposure and HLA in healthy donors. Primers: 60 Vbeta forward and 13 Jbeta reverse. The method was immunoSEQ multiplex PCR; TCRdb's version includes in-frame clones alone and lacks a portion of them. This sample yields 95,000 to 130,000 clones, of which about four fifths are seen a single time; 1.6% belongs to the top ten. The material sequenced was PBMCs. All receptors come from a woman aged 18-29 years in good health and CMV-seronegative.

The chain joins TRBV5-4 to TRBJ2-7, with 10 bases fitting TRBD1. Germline V gives CDR1 SGHNT, CDR2 YYREEE (reference sequence). The CDR3 contains 15 residues. After removal of 6 bases from V and 4 bases from J, the junction contained 10 bases not matched to a gene. The CDR3 DNA sequence: TGTGCCAGCACCCGGGGACAGGGGATATCATACGAGCAGTACTTC. Translation gives CASTRGQGISYEQYF.

The gene calls are TRBV5-1 and TRBJ1-6; 11 bases agree with TRBD1. The V and J ends lost 4 bases and 9 bases, in that order; junction bases with no gene match: 3. Germline V gene data show CDR1 as SGHRS and CDR2 as YFSETQ. The CDR3 length is 14 residues. The CDR3 here is CASSAGQGASPLHF. The CDR3 DNA is TGCGCCAGCAGCGCTGGACAGGGGGCTTCACCCCTCCACTTT.

V is TRBV7-9 and J is TRBJ2-5, with no clear D. This CDR3 spans 12 amino acids. CDR1 is SEHNR and CDR2 is FQNEAQ in the germline V gene (reference sequence). Trimming pared 5 bases from V and 5 bases from J, leaving 9 bases between. CDR3 in DNA: TGTGCCAGCAGCCCGGGTTGGGAGACCCAGTACTTC. Translating it yields CASSPGWETQYF.

This chain joins TRBV15 and TRBJ1-6; D not certain. With 3 bases removed from V and 1 base from J, the gap between germline ends came to 16 bases. The CDR3 length is 18 residues. Germline V gene sequence: CDR1 LNHNV, CDR2 YYDKDF (reference sequence). The CDR3 region is CATSSTLVGSSYNSPLHF. The CDR3 nucleotides are TGTGCCACCAGCAGCACTTTAGTCGGGAGTTCCTATAATTCACCCCTCCACTTT.

This chain uses TRBV6-1 with TRBJ1-1; D unclear. V shed 3 bases and J shed 8 bases, with 7 bases lying between them. Germline V gene sequence: CDR1 MNHNS, CDR2 SASEGT. CDR3 length: 11 residues. The CDR3 region has the DNA TGTGCCAGCAGTGACCGGAGGGAAGCTTTCTTT. It codes for CASSDRREAFF.

The chain is built from TRBV2 and TRBJ2-3; no clear D. Germline CDR1 reads SNHLY; CDR2 reads FYNNEI. Trimming removed 5 bases at V and 0 bases at J, with 9 bases between. CDR3 length equals 14 residues. Written as DNA, the CDR3 is TGTGCCAGCAGTCGGAAGACTAGCACAGATACGCAGTATTTT. Translation gives CASSRKTSTDTQYF.

The CDR3 loop is CASSLEPTGGETQYF. The CDR3 DNA is TGCGCCAGCAGCTTGGAACCGACAGGGGGGGAGACCCAGTACTTC. The rearrangement joins TRBV5-1 to TRBJ2-5; TRBD1 aligns across 9 bases. The CDR3 contains 15 residues. Unmatched junction bases numbered 5, after V lost 0 bases and J lost 5 bases. The germline CDR1 and CDR2 sequences are SGHRS and YFSETQ.

The J gene is TRBJ2-7, the V gene TRBV5-1; TRBD1 matches at 9 bases. V gave up 8 bases and J gave up 6 bases; unmatched junction bases: 9. Germline V gene lookup returns CDR1 SGHRS and CDR2 YFSETQ. The CDR3 is made up of 13 amino acids. The chain's CDR3 is CASGFGTGREQYF. The CDR3, as DNA: TGCGCCAGTGGGTTTGGGACAGGGCGCGAGCAGTACTTC.

This clone was detected once. This chain links TRBV6-1 with TRBJ1-2, with D tentatively TRBD1 (6 bases). Trimming stripped 2 bases from V and 0 bases from J, with 19 bases between. The germline V gene encodes CDR1 MNHNS and CDR2 SASEGT. This CDR3 has 18 amino acids. The CDR3 region is CASSEYHPPTGTNYGYTF. The CDR3 DNA is TGTGCCAGCAGTGAATACCACCCCCCAACAGGGACTAACTATGGCTACACCTTC.

This clone was seen only a few times. This chain connects TRBV28 to TRBJ1-2; D remains ambiguous. The V end lost 5 bases, the J end lost 8 bases, and 9 bases lay between the germline ends. The CDR3 totals 11 residues. Looked up from germline, CDR1 is MDHEN and CDR2 is SYDVKM. CDR3 sequence reads: CASSPWRGYTF. The CDR3, as DNA: TGTGCCAGCAGTCCCTGGAGGGGCTACACCTTC.

As concerns this clone: An end of the junction differs from the germline gene, which may be a read error. The chain has TRBV5-4 and TRBJ1-1; 7 positions agree with TRBD1. The CDR3 length is 13 residues. Germline V gives CDR1 SGHNT, CDR2 YYREEE (reference sequence). CDR3 DNA sequence: TGTGCCAGCAGCCCCGACAGGGTTGGAGAAGTTTTCTTT. This translates into CASSPDRVGEVFF.

The chain uses TRBV6-4 and TRBJ1-4; TRBD1 agrees at 8 bases. The CDR3 has 15 amino acids. V shed 2 bases and J 8 bases; nucleotides not matched to a gene: 7. The germline V gene encodes CDR1 MRHNA and CDR2 SNTAGT. The CDR3 nucleotides are TGTGCCAGCAGTGACCAACAGGGGGAGAAAGAAAAACTGTTTTTT. It specifies CASSDQQGEKEKLFF.

In this sample, this clone turned up once. This sequence joins TRBV19 and TRBJ2-2, with a weak D call TRBD1 (6 bases). This CDR3 has 15 residues. V was clipped by 7 bases and J by 1 base, with 13 bases between them. The germline V gene encodes CDR1 LNHDA and CDR2 SQIVND (reference sequence). The CDR3: CASTFRTVNTGELFF. For the CDR3, the DNA is TGTGCCAGTACCTTTCGGACAGTGAACACCGGGGAGCTGTTTTTT.

The chain carries TRBV7-8 and TRBJ2-3; D is possibly TRBD1 (6 bases). The CDR3 sequence is 14 residues long. Trimming pared 6 bases from V and 2 bases from J, leaving 12 bases between. The germline CDR1 and CDR2 sequences are SGHVS and FQNEAQ. The CDR3 nucleotides are TGTGCCAGCAGTAAGGACAGACACACAGATACGCAGTATTTT. Its translation is CASSKDRHTDTQYF.

The chain links TRBV9 to TRBJ1-2; no firm D call. The germline gives CDR1 SGDLS, CDR2 YYNGEE. This CDR3 comprises 14 residues. Trimming pared 1 base from V and 8 bases from J, leaving 15 bases between. The chain's CDR3 is CASSVLAGVDGYTF. The CDR3 DNA follows: TGTGCCAGCAGCGTACTGGCCGGGGTTGACGGCTACACCTTC.

This chain uses TRBV27 with TRBJ2-1; 7 bases fit TRBD2. J gave up 3 bases and V 4 bases, and 6 bases lay outside the gene matches. CDR3 length equals 15 residues. Germline CDR1 MNHEY, CDR2 SMNVEV (reference sequence). As DNA, the CDR3 is TGTGCCAGCAGTTCAAACCGGGACTACTACAATGAGCAGTTCTTC. This translates into CASSSNRDYYNEQFF.

In its sample, this clone was seen a few times. V gene TRBV15 combines with J gene TRBJ1-2; weak D call: TRBD1 (5 bases). This CDR3 is built from 13 residues. Germline loops: CDR1 LNHNV, CDR2 YYDKDF (reference sequence). V lost 5 bases and J 9 bases, leaving 16 bases between the germline ends. The CDR3, as DNA: TGTGCCACCAGCCCCGGGGGTGGGGTCAGCTACACCTTC. This sequence encodes CATSPGGGVSYTF. Supplemented by reference TRBV15 and TRBJ1-2, the full variable domain reads DAMVIQNPRYQVTQFGKPVTLSCSQTLNHNVMYWYQQKSSQAPKLLFHYYDKDFNNEADTPDNFQSRRPNTSFCFLDIRSPGLGDTAMYLCATSPGGGVSYTFGSGTRLTVV.